This T cell receptor beta chain derives from a study of blood T cell repertoires in COVID-19. About the research overall: Both acute and convalescent COVID-19 samples were obtained from the United States, Italy and Spain. PBMCs, B-cell-depleted T cells, or T cells were the source of the cDNA or gDNA that made up the material.

Per the study methods: Cell counts per sample came from amplifying reference gene primers. Repertoires were generated with immunoSEQ multiplex PCR, while TCRdb's copy carries only in-frame clones and drops some. V and J calls plus clone size are reproduced from that table; the DNA served to infer D and trimming. Of approximately 240,000 clones listed, 82% were seen once; the top ten hold 4.9%. This CDR3 region has 12 residues. The germline gives CDR1 SGHRS, CDR2 YFSETQ. Comments on this clone: Germline is not matched at one junction end, which may reflect a read error.

The receptor's source is a woman of 80 years or more with active or convalescent COVID-19. Sequencing used peripheral blood. The V gene is TRBV5-1, the J gene TRBJ1-2; D uncertain. The CDR3: CASSLDGSELNF. The DNA for the CDR3 is TGCGCCAGCAGCTTGGACGGATCGGAACTAAACTTC.